This T cell receptor (beta chain) was found in a study of T cells after yellow fever vaccination. The CDR3 length is 14 residues. Germline assignment: CDR1 MDHEN and CDR2 SYDVKM. V was cut by 6 bases and J by 4 bases, with 15 bases left in between. On this clonotype itself: Its antigen is unknown.

General study results and limits: Contaminating bulk clonotypes could be abundant in FACS-sorted repertoires.

TCRdb analysed the 5' RACE reads with MiXCR anew, one entry per CDR3 protein. Of more than 300,000 distinct CDR3 sequences listed, around 10% were seen once; the top ten hold about 3%. V usage is TRBV28 and J usage is TRBJ1-2; no reliable D call. The sample consisted of CD4+ T cells sorted from PBMCs, taken 45 days after the yellow fever booster vaccination. This TCR came from a man between 18 and 35 years old who received the YFV17D yellow fever vaccine. The CDR3 sequence is CASRERSVAYGYTF. The CDR3, as DNA: TGTGCCAGCAGGGAGAGATCGGTAGCCTATGGCTACACCTTC.